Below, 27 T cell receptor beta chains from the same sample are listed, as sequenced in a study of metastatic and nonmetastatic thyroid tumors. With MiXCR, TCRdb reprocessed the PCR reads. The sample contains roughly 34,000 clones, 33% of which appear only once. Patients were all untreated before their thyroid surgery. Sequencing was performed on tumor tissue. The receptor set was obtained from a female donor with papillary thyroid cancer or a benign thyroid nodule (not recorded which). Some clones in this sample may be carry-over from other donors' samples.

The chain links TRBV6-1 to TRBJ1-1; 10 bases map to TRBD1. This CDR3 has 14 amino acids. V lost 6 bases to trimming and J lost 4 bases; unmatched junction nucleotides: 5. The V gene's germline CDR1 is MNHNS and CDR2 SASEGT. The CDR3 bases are TGTGCCAGCAGGGGGACAGGGGTGACCACTGAAGCTTTCTTT. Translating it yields CASRGTGVTTEAFF.

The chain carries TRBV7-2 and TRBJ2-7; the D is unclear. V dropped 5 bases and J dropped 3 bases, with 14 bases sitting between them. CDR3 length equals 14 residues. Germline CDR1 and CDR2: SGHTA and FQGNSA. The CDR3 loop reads CASSRDGPIYEQYF. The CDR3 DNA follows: TGTGCCAGCAGCCGAGATGGACCAATCTACGAGCAGTACTTC.

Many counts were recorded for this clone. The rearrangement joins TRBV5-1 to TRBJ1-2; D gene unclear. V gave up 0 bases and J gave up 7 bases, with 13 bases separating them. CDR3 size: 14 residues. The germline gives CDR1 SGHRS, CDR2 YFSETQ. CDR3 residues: CASSLAGEPTGYTF. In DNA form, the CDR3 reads TGCGCCAGCAGCTTGGCTGGGGAGCCGACTGGCTACACCTTC.

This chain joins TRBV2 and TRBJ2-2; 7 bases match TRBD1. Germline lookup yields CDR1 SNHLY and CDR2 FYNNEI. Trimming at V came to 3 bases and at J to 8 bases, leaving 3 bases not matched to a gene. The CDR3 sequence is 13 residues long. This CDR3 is CASSERGPGELFF. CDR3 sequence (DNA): TGTGCCAGCAGTGAGAGGGGGCCGGGGGAGCTGTTTTTT. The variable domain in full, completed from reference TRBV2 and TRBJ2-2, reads EPEVTQTPSHQVTQMGQEVILRCVPISNHLYFYWYRQILGQKVEFLVSFYNNEISEKSEIFDDQFSVERPDGSNFTLKIRSTKLEDSAMYFCASSERGPGELFFGEGSRLTVL.

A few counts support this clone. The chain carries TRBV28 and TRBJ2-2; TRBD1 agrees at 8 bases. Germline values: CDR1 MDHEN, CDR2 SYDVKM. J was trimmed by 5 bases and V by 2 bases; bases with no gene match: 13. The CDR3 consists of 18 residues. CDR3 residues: CASSLSWVGQGGTGELFF. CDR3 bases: TGTGCCAGCAGTTTAAGCTGGGTAGGACAGGGCGGGACCGGGGAGCTGTTTTTT.

The chain's CDR3 is CASSDTGQGNYGYTF. CDR3 sequence (DNA): TGTGCCAGCAGCGACACTGGACAGGGGAACTATGGCTACACCTTC. The chain couples TRBV7-2 to TRBJ1-2; TRBD1 matches at 9 bases. V dropped 5 bases and J dropped 2; count of bases not matched to a gene: 6. CDR3 length equals 15 residues. The germline gives CDR1 SGHTA, CDR2 FQGNSA. The entire variable domain, with the rest obtained from reference TRBV7-2 and TRBJ1-2, is as follows: GAGVSQSPSNKVTEKGKDVELRCDPISGHTALYWYRQSLGQGLEFLIYFQGNSAPDKSGLPSDRFSAERTGGSVSTLTIQRTQQEDSAVYLCASSDTGQGNYGYTFGSGTRLTVV.

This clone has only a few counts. The CDR3 DNA follows: TGTGCCAGCAGACAGGCGGGGCCCAGGGGGGAGCAGTTCTTC. It is translated as CASRQAGPRGEQFF. The rearrangement uses TRBV13 and TRBJ2-1; D is possibly TRBD1 (7 bases). V was clipped by 6 bases and J by 10 bases, with 19 bases between them. This CDR3 contains 14 residues. Per germline, CDR1 PRHDT and CDR2 FYEKMQ (reference sequence).

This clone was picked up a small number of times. The CDR3 reads CATSDLGTYEQYF. CDR3 DNA sequence: TGTGCCACCAGTGATTTAGGCACCTACGAGCAGTACTTC. The chain is built from TRBV24-1 and TRBJ2-7; D is uncertain. This CDR3 has 13 amino acids. Trimming took off 1 base at V and 2 bases at J, with 5 bases between the two ends. Germline lookup yields CDR1 KGHDR and CDR2 SFDVKD.

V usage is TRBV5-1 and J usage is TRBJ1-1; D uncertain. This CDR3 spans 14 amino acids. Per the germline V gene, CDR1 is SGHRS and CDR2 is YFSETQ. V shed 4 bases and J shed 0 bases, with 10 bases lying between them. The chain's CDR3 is CASSPGGMNTEAFF. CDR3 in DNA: TGCGCCAGCAGCCCGGGCGGGATGAACACTGAAGCTTTCTTT.

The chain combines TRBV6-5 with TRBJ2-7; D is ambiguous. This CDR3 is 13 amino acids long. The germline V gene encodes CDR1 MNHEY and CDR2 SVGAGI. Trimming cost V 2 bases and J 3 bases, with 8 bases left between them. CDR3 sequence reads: CASSYPVFYEQYF. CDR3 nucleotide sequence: TGTGCCAGCAGTTACCCGGTTTTCTACGAGCAGTACTTC.

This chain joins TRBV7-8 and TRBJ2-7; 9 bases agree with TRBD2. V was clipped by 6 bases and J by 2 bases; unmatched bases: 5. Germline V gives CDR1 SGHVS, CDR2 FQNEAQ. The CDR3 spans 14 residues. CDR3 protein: CASSRLAVTYEQYF. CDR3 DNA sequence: TGTGCCAGCAGTCGACTAGCGGTTACCTACGAGCAGTACTTC. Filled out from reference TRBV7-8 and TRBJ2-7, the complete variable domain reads GAGVSQSPRYKVAKRGQDVALRCDPISGHVSLFWYQQALGQGPEFLTYFQNEAQLDKSGLPSDRFFAERPEGSVSTLKIQRTQQEDSAVYLCASSRLAVTYEQYFGPGTRLTVT.

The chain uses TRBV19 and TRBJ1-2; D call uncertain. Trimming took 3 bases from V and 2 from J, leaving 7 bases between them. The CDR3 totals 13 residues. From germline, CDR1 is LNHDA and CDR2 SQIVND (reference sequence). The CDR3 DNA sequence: TGTGCCAGTAGTATTCGGAAAAACTATGGCTACACCTTC. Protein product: CASSIRKNYGYTF. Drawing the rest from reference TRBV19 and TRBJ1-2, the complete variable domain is DGGITQSPKYLFRKEGQNVTLSCEQNLNHDAMYWYRQDPGQGLRLIYYSQIVNDFQKGDIAEGYSVSREKKESFPLTVTSAQKNPTAFYLCASSIRKNYGYTFGSGTRLTVV.

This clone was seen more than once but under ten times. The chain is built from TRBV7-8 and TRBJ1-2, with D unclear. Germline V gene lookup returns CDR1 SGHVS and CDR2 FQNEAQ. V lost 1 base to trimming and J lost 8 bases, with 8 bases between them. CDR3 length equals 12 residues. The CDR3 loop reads CASSLGGEGYTF. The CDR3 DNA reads TGTGCCAGCAGCTTAGGTGGGGAAGGCTACACCTTC.

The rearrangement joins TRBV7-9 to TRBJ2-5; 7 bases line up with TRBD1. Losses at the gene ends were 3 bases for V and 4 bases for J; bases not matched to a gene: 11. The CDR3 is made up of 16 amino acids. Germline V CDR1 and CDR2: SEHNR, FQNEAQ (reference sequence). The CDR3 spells CASSFTGVGTPETQYF. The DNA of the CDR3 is TGTGCCAGCAGCTTTACAGGGGTCGGCACTCCAGAGACCCAGTACTTC.

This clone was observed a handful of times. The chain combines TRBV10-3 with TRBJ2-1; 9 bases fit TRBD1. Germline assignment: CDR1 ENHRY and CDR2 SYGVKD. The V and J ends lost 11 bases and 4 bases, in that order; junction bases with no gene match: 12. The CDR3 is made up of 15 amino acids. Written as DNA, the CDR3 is TGTGCCCTAAGGGCCGGGACAGGGAATTACAATGAGCAGTTCTTC. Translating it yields CALRAGTGNYNEQFF.

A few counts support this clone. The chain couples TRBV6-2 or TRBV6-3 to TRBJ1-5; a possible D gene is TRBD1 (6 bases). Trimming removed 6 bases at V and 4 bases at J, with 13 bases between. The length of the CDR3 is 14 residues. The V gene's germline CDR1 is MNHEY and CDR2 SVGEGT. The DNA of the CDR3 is TGTGCCAGCAGGGCAGGGGAGGTGAATCAGCCCCAGCATTTT. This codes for CASRAGEVNQPQHF.

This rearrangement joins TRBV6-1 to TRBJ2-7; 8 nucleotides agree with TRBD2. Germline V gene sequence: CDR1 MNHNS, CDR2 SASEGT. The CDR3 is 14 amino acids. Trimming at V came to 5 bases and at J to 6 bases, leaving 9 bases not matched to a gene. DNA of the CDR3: TGTGCCAGCAGTCTGGAGAGCGGGGGACGCGAGCAGTACTTC. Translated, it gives CASSLESGGREQYF.

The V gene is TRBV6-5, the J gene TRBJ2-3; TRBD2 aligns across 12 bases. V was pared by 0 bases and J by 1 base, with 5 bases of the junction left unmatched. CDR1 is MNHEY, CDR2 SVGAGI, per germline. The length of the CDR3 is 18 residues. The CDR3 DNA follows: TGTGCCAGCAGTTACTCCACGACTAGCGGGAGTGGCACAGATACGCAGTATTTT. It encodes CASSYSTTSGSGTDTQYF.

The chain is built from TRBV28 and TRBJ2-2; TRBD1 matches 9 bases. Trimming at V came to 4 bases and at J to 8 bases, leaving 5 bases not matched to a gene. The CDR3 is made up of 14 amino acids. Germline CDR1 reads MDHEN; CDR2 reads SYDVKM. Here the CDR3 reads CASSWDRDLGELFF. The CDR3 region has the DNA TGTGCCAGCAGTTGGGACAGGGATTTAGGGGAGCTGTTTTTT.

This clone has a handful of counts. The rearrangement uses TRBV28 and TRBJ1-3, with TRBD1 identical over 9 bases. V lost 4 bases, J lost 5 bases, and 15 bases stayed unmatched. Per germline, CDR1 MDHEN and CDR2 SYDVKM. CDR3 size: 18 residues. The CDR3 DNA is TGTGCCAGCAGTTCTAGCAGCGCATCGGACAGGGGCCGAAACACCATATATTTT. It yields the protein CASSSSSASDRGRNTIYF.

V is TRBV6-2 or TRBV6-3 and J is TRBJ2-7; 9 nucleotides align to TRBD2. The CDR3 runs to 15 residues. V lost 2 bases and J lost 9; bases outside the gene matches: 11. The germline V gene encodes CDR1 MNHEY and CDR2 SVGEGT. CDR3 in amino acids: CASSYRGSGSSGQYF. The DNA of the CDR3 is TGTGCCAGCAGTTACCGGGGTAGCGGGAGTTCGGGGCAGTACTTC.

For the CDR3, the DNA is TGTGCCAGCAGACGGACAGAGTATAGCAATCAGCCCCAGCATTTT. It yields the protein CASRRTEYSNQPQHF. The gene calls are TRBV6-2 or TRBV6-3 and TRBJ1-5; a possible D gene is TRBD1 (6 bases). Germline V CDR1 and CDR2: MNHEY, SVGEGT. The CDR3 consists of 15 residues. V was clipped by 6 bases and J by 0 bases, with 12 bases between them.

The CDR3 DNA is TGTGCCAGCAGTTTAGAAATGTCCGAATACAATGAGCAGTTCTTC. Amino acids: CASSLEMSEYNEQFF. V gene TRBV12-3 or TRBV12-4 combines with J gene TRBJ2-1; D uncertain. Trimming shortened V by 1 base and J by 4 bases, and 11 bases separated the two germline ends. The CDR3 has 15 residues.

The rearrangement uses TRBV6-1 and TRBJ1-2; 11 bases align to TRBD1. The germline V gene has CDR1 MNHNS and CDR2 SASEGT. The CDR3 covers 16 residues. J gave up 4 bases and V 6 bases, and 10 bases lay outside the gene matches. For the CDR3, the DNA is TGTGCCAGCAGCTATATAAGGACAGGGGGCGGCTATGGCTACACCTTC. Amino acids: CASSYIRTGGGYGYTF.

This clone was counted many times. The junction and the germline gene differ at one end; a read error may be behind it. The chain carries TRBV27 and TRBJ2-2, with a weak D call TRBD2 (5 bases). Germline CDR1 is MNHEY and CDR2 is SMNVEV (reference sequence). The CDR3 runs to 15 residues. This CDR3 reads CASSTGIPYTGELFF. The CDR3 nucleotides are TGTGCCAGCAGTACCGGGATCCCTTACACCGGGGAGCTATTTTTT.

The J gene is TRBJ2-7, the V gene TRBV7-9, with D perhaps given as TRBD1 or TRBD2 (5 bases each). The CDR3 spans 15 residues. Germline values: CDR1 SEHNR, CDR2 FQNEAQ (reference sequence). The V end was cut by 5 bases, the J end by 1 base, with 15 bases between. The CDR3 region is CASSPSVRESYEQYF. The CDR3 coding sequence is TGTGCCAGCAGCCCCTCGGTCAGGGAGTCCTACGAGCAGTACTTC. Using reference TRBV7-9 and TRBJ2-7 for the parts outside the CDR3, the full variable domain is DTGVSQNPRHKITKRGQNVTFRCDPISEHNRLYWYRQTLGQGPEFLTYFQNEAQLEKSRLLSDRFSAERPKGSFSTLEIQRTEQGDSAMYLCASSPSVRESYEQYFGPGTRLTVT.

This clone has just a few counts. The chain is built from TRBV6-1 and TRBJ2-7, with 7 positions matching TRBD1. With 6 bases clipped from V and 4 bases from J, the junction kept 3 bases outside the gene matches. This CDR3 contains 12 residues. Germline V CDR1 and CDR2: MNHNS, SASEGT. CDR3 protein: CASSEQGYEQYF. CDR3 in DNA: TGTGCCAGCAGCGAACAGGGGTACGAGCAGTACTTC.